The 9 T cell receptor beta chains below were found in one sample sequenced in a study of cytomegalovirus exposure and HLA in healthy donors. The PCR ran on 60 Vbeta and 13 Jbeta primers. Clones were read by immunoSEQ multiplex PCR, and TCRdb kept only the in-frame ones, dropping some. The repertoire holds 60,000 to 65,000 clones, with approximately 75% as singletons. Sequencing input: PBMCs. The receptors originated from a man aged 50-59 years in good health and CMV-seropositive.

The V call is TRBV6-1, the J call TRBJ2-3, with D unclear. V lost 5 bases, J lost 6 bases, and 6 bases lay in between. This CDR3 is built from 11 residues. Germline V CDR1 and CDR2: MNHNS, SASEGT. The CDR3 loop reads CASSTSDTQYF. In DNA, the CDR3 is TGTGCCAGCAGTACTTCTGATACGCAGTATTTT.

This chain links TRBV14 with TRBJ1-1; D gene ambiguous. CDR3 length: 14 amino acids. CDR1 SGHDN and CDR2 FVKESK come from the germline V gene. Trimming pared 1 base from V and 4 bases from J, leaving 10 bases between. CDR3 in DNA: TGTGCCAGCAGCCAAGTGCGGGGAGGCACTGAAGCTTTCTTT. Translated, it gives CASSQVRGGTEAFF.

The chain employs TRBV27 and TRBJ1-5; D gene unclear. The CDR3 extends over 17 amino acids. Germline loops: CDR1 MNHEY, CDR2 SMNVEV (reference sequence). V lost 0 bases, J lost 0 bases, and 12 bases lay in between. Written as DNA, the CDR3 is TGTGCCAGCAGTTTATCTTGGGGAGGGTATAGCAATCAGCCCCAGCATTTT. This gives the protein CASSLSWGGYSNQPQHF.

The chain employs TRBV7-9 and TRBJ2-5; unclear D gene. This CDR3 spans 13 amino acids. Germline loops: CDR1 SEHNR, CDR2 FQNEAQ (reference sequence). Trimming shortened V by 7 bases and J by 7 bases, and 16 bases separated the two germline ends. CDR3 residues: CASKSGVPGTQYF. The CDR3 DNA reads as TGTGCCAGCAAAAGTGGCGTCCCGGGGACCCAGTACTTC.

The V call is TRBV5-1, the J call TRBJ1-2, with 8 bases lining up with TRBD1. The CDR3 loop spans 14 amino acids. Germline lookup yields CDR1 SGHRS and CDR2 YFSETQ. J gave up 6 bases and V 4 bases, and 8 bases lay outside the gene matches. The CDR3 nucleotides read TGCGCCAGCAGCGCCGCAGGGGGCGCGGATGGCTACACCTTC. Translated: CASSAAGGADGYTF.

This sequence joins TRBV29-1 and TRBJ2-7; D is possibly TRBD1 (5 bases). This CDR3 spans 14 amino acids. Between the trimmed V and J ends, which lost 2 bases and 5 bases, there was a span of 16 bases. Germline V gene lookup returns CDR1 SQVTM and CDR2 ANQGSEA. The CDR3 region has the DNA TGCAGCGTTGAATTAAGGCAGGGAATCCACGAGCAGTACTTC. Its translation is CSVELRQGIHEQYF.

V usage is TRBV5-6 and J usage is TRBJ1-5; no reliable D call. V lost 1 base to trimming and J lost 4 bases, with 12 bases between them. This CDR3 is 15 amino acids long. Germline V gene lookup returns CDR1 SGHDT and CDR2 YYEEEE. In nucleotides, the CDR3 is TGTGCCAGCAGCTTGCGGTTCAGCGGGAATCAGCCCCAGCATTTT. It encodes CASSLRFSGNQPQHF.

The chain carries TRBV7-6 and TRBJ1-2; the match to TRBD1 covers 9 bases. With V trimmed by 6 bases and J by 3 bases, 8 bases remained unmatched. The CDR3 has 15 residues. Germline values: CDR1 SGHVS, CDR2 FNYEAQ. The CDR3 DNA reads TGTGCCAGCAGTGGAATAACAGGGGGCGACTATGGCTACACCTTC. It translates to CASSGITGGDYGYTF.

The V gene is TRBV10-2, the J gene TRBJ2-1, with D unresolved. Trimming took off 3 bases at V and 0 bases at J, with 3 bases between the two ends. The CDR3 is 13 amino acids. CDR1 and CDR2 (germline): WSHSY, SAAADI. The CDR3 nucleotides read TGCGCCAGCAGTGACTCCTCCTACAATGAGCAGTTCTTC. Its translation: CASSDSSYNEQFF.